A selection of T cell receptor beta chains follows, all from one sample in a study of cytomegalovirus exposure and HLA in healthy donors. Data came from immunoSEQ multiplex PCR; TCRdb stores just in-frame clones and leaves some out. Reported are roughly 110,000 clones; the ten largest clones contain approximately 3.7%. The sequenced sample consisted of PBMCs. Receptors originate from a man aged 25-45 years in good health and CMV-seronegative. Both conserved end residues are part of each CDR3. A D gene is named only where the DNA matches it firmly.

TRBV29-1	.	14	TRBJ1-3	TGCAGCGTTGATGACAGCCGCTCTGGAAACACCATATATTTT	CSVDDSRSGNTIYF
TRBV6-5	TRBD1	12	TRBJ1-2	TGTGCCAGCAGTTGGGACAGGGAGGGCTACACCTTC	CASSWDREGYTF
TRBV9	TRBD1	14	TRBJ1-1	TGTGCCAGCAGCGTGGACAGGCGGGGCGCTGAAGCTTTCTTT	CASSVDRRGAEAFF
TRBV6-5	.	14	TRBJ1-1	TGTGCCAGCAGTTACTCGTCGGGGGACACTGAAGCTTTCTTT	CASSYSSGDTEAFF
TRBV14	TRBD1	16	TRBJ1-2	TGTGCCAGCAGCCAAGCCGGGACAGGGATTTTTAATGGCTACACCTTC	CASSQAGTGIFNGYTF
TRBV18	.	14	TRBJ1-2	TGTGCCAGCTCACCAGAAGCGCAGGGGACTGGCTACACCTTC	CASSPEAQGTGYTF
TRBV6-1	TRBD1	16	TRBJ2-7	TGTGCCAGCAGTGCGCGGACAGGTCCTTCCCACTACGAGCAGTACTTC	CASSARTGPSHYEQYF
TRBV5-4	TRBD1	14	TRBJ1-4	TGTGCCAGCAGCGGCGGACAGGGTGTGGGGGAACTGTTTTTT	CASSGGQGVGELFF
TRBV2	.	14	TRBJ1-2	TGTGCCACAGCTTTCTGGGGGGGAATCTATGGCTACACCTTC	CATAFWGGIYGYTF
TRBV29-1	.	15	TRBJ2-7	TGCAGCGTTGAAGATCTCGGGGGAAGGGTCTACGAGCAGTACTTC	CSVEDLGGRVYEQYF
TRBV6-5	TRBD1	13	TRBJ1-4	TGTGCCAGCAGACAGGGGGTTGATGAAAAACTGTTTTTT	CASRQGVDEKLFF
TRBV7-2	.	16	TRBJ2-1	TGTGCCAGCAGCCCCGCGATGGGGCTCACCTACAATGAGCAGTTCTTC	CASSPAMGLTYNEQFF
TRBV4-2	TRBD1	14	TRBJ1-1	TGTGCCAGCAGCCAAGGACAGGGGAAGACTGAAGCTTTCTTT	CASSQGQGKTEAFF
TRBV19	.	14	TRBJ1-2	TGTGCCAGTAGCAACAGGGAGGGTAACTATGGCTACACCTTC	CASSNREGNYGYTF
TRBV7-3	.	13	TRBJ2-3	TGTGCCAGCAGCTTAACGGCAGGAGATACGCAGTATTTT	CASSLTAGDTQYF
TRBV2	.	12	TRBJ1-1	TGTGCCAGCAGAAGACAGAACACTGAAGCTTTCTTT	CASRRQNTEAFF
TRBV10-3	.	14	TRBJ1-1	TGTGCCATCAGGGGCGGGGGCTCCTTCACTGAAGCTTTCTTT	CAIRGGGSFTEAFF
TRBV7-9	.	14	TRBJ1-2	TGTGCCAGCAGCTTAGAGGAGGGAAGCTATGGCTACACCTTC	CASSLEEGSYGYTF
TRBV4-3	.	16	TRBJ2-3	TGCGCCAGCAGCCAAAGCGTTGGGACTGGCACAGATACGCAGTATTTT	CASSQSVGTGTDTQYF
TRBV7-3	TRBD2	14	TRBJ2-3	TGTGCCAGCAGCTTAGCGGGGGGAACAGATACGCAGTATTTT	CASSLAGGTDTQYF
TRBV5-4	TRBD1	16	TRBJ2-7	TGTGCCAGCAGCGGGGGACAGGGGGCGCCGGGGGGCGAGCAGTACTTC	CASSGGQGAPGGEQYF
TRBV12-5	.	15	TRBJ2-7	TGTGCTAGTGGCCACTATACAGGCCATCTGAGAGAGCAGTACTTC	CASGHYTGHLREQYF
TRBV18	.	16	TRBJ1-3	TGTGCCAGCTCACCTCGGGGGAAGGAGTCTGGAAACACCATATATTTT	CASSPRGKESGNTIYF
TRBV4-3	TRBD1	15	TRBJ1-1	TGCGCCAGCAGCCAAGATCAGGGGGCGGACACTGAAGCTTTCTTT	CASSQDQGADTEAFF
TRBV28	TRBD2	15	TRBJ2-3	TGTGCCAGCAGTTTGACTAGCGGGGACACAGATACGCAGTATTTT	CASSLTSGDTDTQYF
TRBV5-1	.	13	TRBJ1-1	TGCGCCAGCAGGGGACTCCCGAACACTGAAGCTTTCTTT	CASRGLPNTEAFF
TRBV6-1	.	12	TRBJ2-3	TGTGCCAGCAGTCCGAGCACAGATACGCAGTATTTT	CASSPSTDTQYF
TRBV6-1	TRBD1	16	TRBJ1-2	TGTGCCAGCAGTGGTTGGGACAGGGAACCTAACTATGGCTACACCTTC	CASSGWDREPNYGYTF
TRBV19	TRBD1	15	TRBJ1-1	TGTGCCAGTAACCGATATAACAGGGGAAACACTGAAGCTTTCTTT	CASNRYNRGNTEAFF
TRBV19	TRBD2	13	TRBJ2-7	TGTGCCACCACTAGACGGGGGGGCGGCGAGCAGTACTTC	CATTRRGGGEQYF
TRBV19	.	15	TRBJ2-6	TGTGCCAGTCGCCCCGGTGGGGGCAGGGCCAACGTCCTGACTTTC	CASRPGGGRANVLTF
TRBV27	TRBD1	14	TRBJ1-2	TGTGCCAGCAGACAGACAGGGTCTAACTATGGCTACACCTTC	CASRQTGSNYGYTF
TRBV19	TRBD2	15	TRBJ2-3	TGTGCCAGTGAGGTGCGGGGGGATCCCACAGATACGCAGTATTTT	CASEVRGDPTDTQYF
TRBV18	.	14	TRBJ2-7	TGTGCCAGCTCACCCTCACCAGGGGCTTACGAGCAGTACTTC	CASSPSPGAYEQYF
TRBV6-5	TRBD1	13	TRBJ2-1	TGTGCCAGCAGTTACTCCGGGACAGGGGTACGGTTCTTC	CASSYSGTGVRFF
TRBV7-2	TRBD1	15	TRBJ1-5	TGTGCCAGCAGCTTAGACAGGGGTGGGAATCAGCCCCAGCATTTT	CASSLDRGGNQPQHF
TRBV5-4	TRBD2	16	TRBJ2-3	TGTGCCAGCAGCGGGGGGGAGACTAGCAGCACAGATACGCAGTATTTT	CASSGGETSSTDTQYF
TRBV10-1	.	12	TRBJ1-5	TGCGCCAGCAGCCTCCTAAATCAGCCCCAGCATTTT	CASSLLNQPQHF
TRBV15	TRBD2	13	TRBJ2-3	TGTGCCACCACTAGCGGGGTGACAGATACGCAGTATTTT	CATTSGVTDTQYF
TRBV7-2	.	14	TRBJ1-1	TGTGCCAGCAGCTTAATCCGGTCGAACACTGAAGCTTTCTTT	CASSLIRSNTEAFF
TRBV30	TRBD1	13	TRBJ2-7	TGTGCCTGGAGCCGGGACAGGGACCACGAGCAGTACTTC	CAWSRDRDHEQYF
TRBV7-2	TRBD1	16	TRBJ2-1	TGTGCCAGCAGCCTAGGGGGACAGAGTACCTACAATGAGCAGTTCTTC	CASSLGGQSTYNEQFF
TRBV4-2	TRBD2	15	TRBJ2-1	TGTGCCAGCAGCCACCAGCGGGGGGAGTACAATGAGCAGTTCTTC	CASSHQRGEYNEQFF
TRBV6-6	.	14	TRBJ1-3	TGTGCCAGCAGTTATATCCGGGGGGGAAACACCATATATTTT	CASSYIRGGNTIYF
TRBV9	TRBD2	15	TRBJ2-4	TGTGCCAACACAGACGGGGGGAAGGCCAAAAACATTCAGTACTTC	CANTDGGKAKNIQYF